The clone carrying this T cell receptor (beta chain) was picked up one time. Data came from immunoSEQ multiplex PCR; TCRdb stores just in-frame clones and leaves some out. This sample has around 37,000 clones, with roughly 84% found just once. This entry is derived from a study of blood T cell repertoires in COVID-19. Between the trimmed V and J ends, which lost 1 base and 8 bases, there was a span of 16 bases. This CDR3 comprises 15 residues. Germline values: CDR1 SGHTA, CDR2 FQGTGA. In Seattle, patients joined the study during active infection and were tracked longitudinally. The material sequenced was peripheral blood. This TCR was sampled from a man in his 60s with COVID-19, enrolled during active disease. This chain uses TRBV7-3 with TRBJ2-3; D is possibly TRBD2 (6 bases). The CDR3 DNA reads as TGTGCCAGCAGCTTAAACGGGATGGAAGCGGGTACGCAGTATTTT. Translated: CASSLNGMEAGTQYF.